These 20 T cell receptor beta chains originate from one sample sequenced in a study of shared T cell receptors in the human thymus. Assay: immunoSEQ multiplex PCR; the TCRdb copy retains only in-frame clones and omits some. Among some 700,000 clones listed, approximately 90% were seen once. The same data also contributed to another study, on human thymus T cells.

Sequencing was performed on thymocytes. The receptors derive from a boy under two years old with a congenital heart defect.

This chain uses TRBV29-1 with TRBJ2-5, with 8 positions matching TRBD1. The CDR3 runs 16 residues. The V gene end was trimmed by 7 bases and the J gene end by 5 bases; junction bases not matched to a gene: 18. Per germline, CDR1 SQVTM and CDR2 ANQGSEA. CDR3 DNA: TGCAGCGCCACCCAACGAAGGACAGGGTTCCGGGAGACCCAGTACTTC. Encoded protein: CSATQRRTGFRETQYF. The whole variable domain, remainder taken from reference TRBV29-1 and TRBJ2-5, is SAVISQKPSRDICQRGTSLTIQCQVDSQVTMMFWYRQQPGQSLTLIATANQGSEATYESGFVIDKFPISRPNLTFSTLTVSNMSPEDSSIYLCSATQRRTGFRETQYFGPGTRLLVL.

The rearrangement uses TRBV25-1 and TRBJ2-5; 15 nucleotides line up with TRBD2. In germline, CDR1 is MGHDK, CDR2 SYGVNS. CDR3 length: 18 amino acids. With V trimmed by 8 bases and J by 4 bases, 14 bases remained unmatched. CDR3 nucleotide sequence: TGTGCCAGCTCTCGAAGGGGACTAGCGGGAGGAGCCGGAGAGACCCAGTACTTC. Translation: CASSRRGLAGGAGETQYF.

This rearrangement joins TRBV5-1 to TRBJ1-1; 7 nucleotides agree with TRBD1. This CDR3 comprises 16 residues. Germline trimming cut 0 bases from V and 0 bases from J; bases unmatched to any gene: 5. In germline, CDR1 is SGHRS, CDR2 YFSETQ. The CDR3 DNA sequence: TGCGCCAGCAGCTTGGCCGCGGGACAGTTGAACACTGAAGCTTTCTTT. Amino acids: CASSLAAGQLNTEAFF.

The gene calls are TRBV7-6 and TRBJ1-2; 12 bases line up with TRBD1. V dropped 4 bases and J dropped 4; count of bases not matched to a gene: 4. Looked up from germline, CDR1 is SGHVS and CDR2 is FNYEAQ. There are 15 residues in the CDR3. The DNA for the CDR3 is TGTGCCAGCAGCTGTCCGGGACAGGGGGCCTATGGCTACACCTTC. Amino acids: CASSCPGQGAYGYTF.

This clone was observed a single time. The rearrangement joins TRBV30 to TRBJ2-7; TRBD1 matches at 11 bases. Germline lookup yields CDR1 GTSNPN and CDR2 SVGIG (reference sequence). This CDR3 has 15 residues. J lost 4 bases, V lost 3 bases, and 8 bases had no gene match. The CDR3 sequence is CAWSVSGQGAYEQYF. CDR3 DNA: TGTGCCTGGAGCGTCTCTGGACAGGGGGCGTACGAGCAGTACTTC.

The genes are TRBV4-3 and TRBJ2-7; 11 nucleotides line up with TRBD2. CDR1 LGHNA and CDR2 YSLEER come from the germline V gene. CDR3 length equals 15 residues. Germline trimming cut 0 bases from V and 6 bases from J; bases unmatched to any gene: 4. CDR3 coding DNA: TGCGCCAGCAGCCAAGAGTTTAGCGGGAGGGCCGAGCAGTACTTC. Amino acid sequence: CASSQEFSGRAEQYF.

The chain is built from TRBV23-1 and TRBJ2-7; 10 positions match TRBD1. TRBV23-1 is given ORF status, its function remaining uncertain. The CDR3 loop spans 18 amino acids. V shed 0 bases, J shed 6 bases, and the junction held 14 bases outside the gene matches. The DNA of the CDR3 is TGCGCCAGCAGTCAATCGACCGTGCCGGGACAGGGGCACCGCGAGCAGTACTTC. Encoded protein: CASSQSTVPGQGHREQYF.

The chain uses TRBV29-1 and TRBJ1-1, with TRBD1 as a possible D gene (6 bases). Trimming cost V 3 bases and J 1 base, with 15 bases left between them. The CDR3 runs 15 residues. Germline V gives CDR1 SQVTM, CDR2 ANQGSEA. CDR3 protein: CSVEERGRPNTEAFF. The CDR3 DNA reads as TGCAGCGTTGAGGAGCGGGGGCGGCCGAACACTGAAGCTTTCTTT. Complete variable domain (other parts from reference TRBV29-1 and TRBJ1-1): SAVISQKPSRDICQRGTSLTIQCQVDSQVTMMFWYRQQPGQSLTLIATANQGSEATYESGFVIDKFPISRPNLTFSTLTVSNMSPEDSSIYLCSVEERGRPNTEAFFGQGTRLTVV.

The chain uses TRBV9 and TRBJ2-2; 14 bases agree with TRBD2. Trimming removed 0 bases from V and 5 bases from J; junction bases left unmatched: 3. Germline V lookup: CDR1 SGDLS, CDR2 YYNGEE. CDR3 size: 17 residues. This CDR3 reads CASSVGGLAGETGELFF. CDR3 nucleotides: TGTGCCAGCAGCGTAGGGGGACTAGCGGGAGAGACCGGGGAGCTGTTTTTT. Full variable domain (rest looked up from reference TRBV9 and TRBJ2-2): DSGVTQTPKHLITATGQRVTLRCSPRSGDLSVYWYQQSLDQGLQFLIQYYNGEERAKGNILERFSAQQFPDLHSELNLSSLELGDSALYFCASSVGGLAGETGELFFGEGSRLTVL.

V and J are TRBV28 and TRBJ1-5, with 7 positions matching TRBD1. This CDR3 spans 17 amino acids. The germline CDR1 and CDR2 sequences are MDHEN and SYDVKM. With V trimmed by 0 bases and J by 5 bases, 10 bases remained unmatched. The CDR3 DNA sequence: TGTGCCAGCAGTTTATGGGGGACAGTGAGGGGAGATCAGCCCCAGCATTTT. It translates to CASSLWGTVRGDQPQHF.

The CDR3 sequence is CASSPDRGPFNEQFF. CDR3 DNA sequence: TGTGCCAGCTCCCCCGACAGGGGGCCCTTCAATGAGCAGTTCTTC. The J gene is TRBJ2-1, the V gene TRBV18; 10 bases map to TRBD1. The length of the CDR3 is 15 residues. Germline lookup yields CDR1 KGHSH and CDR2 LQKENI. V lost 6 bases, J lost 6 bases, and 8 bases stayed unmatched.

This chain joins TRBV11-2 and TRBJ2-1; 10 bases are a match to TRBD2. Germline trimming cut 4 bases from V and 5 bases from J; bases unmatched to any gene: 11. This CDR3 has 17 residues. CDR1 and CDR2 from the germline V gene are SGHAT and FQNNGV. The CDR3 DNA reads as TGTGCCAGCAGCTCGCCCCCACTAGCGGGGTCACACAATGAGCAGTTCTTC. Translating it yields CASSSPPLAGSHNEQFF.

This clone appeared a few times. Written as DNA, the CDR3 is TGCAGCGTTCGAAGCGGAGGGTCCAAAAACATTCAGTACTTC. Encoded protein: CSVRSGGSKNIQYF. The chain carries TRBV29-1 and TRBJ2-4, with D tentatively TRBD2 (6 bases). The germline V and J ends were trimmed by 5 bases and 2 bases, with 13 bases remaining between them. Germline CDR1 reads SQVTM; CDR2 reads ANQGSEA. The CDR3 consists of 14 residues. Combining the CDR3 with reference TRBV29-1 and TRBJ2-4 gives the whole variable domain SAVISQKPSRDICQRGTSLTIQCQVDSQVTMMFWYRQQPGQSLTLIATANQGSEATYESGFVIDKFPISRPNLTFSTLTVSNMSPEDSSIYLCSVRSGGSKNIQYFGAGTRLSVL.

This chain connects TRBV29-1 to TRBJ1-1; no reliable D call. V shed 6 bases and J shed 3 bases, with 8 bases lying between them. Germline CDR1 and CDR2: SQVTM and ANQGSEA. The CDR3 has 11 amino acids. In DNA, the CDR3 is TGCAGCGTGCAACTGGACACTGAAGCTTTCTTT. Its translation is CSVQLDTEAFF. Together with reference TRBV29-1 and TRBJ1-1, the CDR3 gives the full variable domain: SAVISQKPSRDICQRGTSLTIQCQVDSQVTMMFWYRQQPGQSLTLIATANQGSEATYESGFVIDKFPISRPNLTFSTLTVSNMSPEDSSIYLCSVQLDTEAFFGQGTRLTVV.

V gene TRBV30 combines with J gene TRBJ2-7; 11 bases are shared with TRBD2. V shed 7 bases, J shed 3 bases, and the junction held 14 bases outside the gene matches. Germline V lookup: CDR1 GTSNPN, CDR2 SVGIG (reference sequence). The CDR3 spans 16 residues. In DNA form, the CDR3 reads TGTGCCTTCCAAACCGGGACTAGCGGCCTCAACTACGAGCAGTACTTC. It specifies CAFQTGTSGLNYEQYF.

In nucleotides, the CDR3 is TGCGCCAGCAGCCAAGATCCTCCGGGCTCCTACGAGCAGTACTTC. It yields the protein CASSQDPPGSYEQYF. This chain connects TRBV4-3 to TRBJ2-7; no definite D call. The CDR3 loop spans 15 amino acids. Germline V lookup: CDR1 LGHNA, CDR2 YSLEER. Between the trimmed V and J ends, which lost 0 bases and 0 bases, there was a span of 9 bases.

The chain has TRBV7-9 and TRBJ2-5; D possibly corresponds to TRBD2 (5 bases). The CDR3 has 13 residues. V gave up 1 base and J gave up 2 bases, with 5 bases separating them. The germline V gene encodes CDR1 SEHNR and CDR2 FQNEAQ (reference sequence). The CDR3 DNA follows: TGTGCCAGCAGCTTAGGAGGGCAAGAGACCCAGTACTTC. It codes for CASSLGGQETQYF.

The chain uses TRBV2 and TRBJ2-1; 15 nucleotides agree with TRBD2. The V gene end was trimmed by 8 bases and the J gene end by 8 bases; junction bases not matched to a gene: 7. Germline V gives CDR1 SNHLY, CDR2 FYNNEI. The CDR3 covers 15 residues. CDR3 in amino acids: CASAAGTSGRHEQFF. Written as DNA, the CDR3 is TGTGCCAGCGCGGCCGGGACTAGCGGGAGGCATGAGCAGTTCTTC.

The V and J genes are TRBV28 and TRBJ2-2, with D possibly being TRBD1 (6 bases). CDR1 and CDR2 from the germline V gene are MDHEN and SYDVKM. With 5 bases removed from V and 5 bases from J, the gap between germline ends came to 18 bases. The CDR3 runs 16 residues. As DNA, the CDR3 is TGTGCCAGCAGTATGGGGCCAGGGGTCGGGACCGGGGAGCTGTTTTTT. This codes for CASSMGPGVGTGELFF.

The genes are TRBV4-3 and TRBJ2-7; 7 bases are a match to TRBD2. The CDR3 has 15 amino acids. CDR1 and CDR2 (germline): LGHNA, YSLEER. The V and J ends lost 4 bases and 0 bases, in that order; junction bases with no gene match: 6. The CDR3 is CASSLTRDYSYEQYF. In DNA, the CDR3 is TGCGCCAGCAGCCTCACCCGGGACTACTCCTACGAGCAGTACTTC.